The 15 T cell receptor beta chains listed next were all sequenced from one sample in a study of preoperative IRX-2 immunotherapy in early breast cancer. Treatment specified: preoperative locoregional IRX-2 cytokine immunotherapy. Sequencing was performed with immunoSEQ multiplex PCR; in TCRdb, only in-frame clones are kept and a portion is missing. The data hold 40,000 to 45,000 clones, with approximately 95% observed a single time. The specimen comprised tumor tissue, sampled after IRX-2 immunotherapy. These receptors originate from a human donor with breast cancer.

This clone was seen just once. CDR3 protein: CASGRSGNEQFF. CDR3 sequence (DNA): TGTGCCAGCGGACGCTCGGGTAATGAGCAGTTCTTC. The chain employs TRBV25-1 and TRBJ2-1, with D unclear. This CDR3 comprises 12 residues. Trimming took off 8 bases at V and 7 bases at J, with 12 bases between the two ends. Germline assignment: CDR1 MGHDK and CDR2 SYGVNS.

The chain joins TRBV5-5 to TRBJ2-1; 8 nucleotides agree with TRBD1. The CDR3 is made up of 17 amino acids. CDR1 and CDR2 (germline): SGHKS, YYEKEE (reference sequence). Trimming took 0 bases from V and 7 from J; bases not matched to a gene: 12. CDR3 bases: TGTGCCAGCAGCTTGGCCGCCGGACAGGGAAGAAGAAATGAGCAGTTCTTC. Encoded protein: CASSLAAGQGRRNEQFF. Full variable domain (rest looked up from reference TRBV5-5 and TRBJ2-1): DAGVTQSPTHLIKTRGQQVTLRCSPISGHKSVSWYQQVLGQGPQFIFQYYEKEERGRGNFPDRFSARQFPNYSSELNVNALLLGDSALYLCASSLAAGQGRRNEQFFGPGTRLTVL.

The chain combines TRBV5-1 with TRBJ2-1; 11 nucleotides align to TRBD2. Per germline, CDR1 SGHRS and CDR2 YFSETQ. The CDR3 is made up of 14 amino acids. V was clipped by 5 bases and J by 8 bases; unmatched bases: 6. The CDR3 sequence is CASRLAGESDEQFF. CDR3 bases: TGCGCCAGCAGACTAGCGGGAGAATCGGATGAGCAGTTCTTC.

V usage is TRBV28 and J usage is TRBJ1-6, with TRBD1 as a possible D gene (5 bases). Germline lookup yields CDR1 MDHEN and CDR2 SYDVKM. The V end lost 1 base, the J end lost 0 bases, and 13 bases lay between the germline ends. The CDR3 contains 18 residues. CDR3 in DNA: TGTGCCAGCAGTTTATTCAGGGATATTCTCTCCTATAATTCACCCCTCCACTTT. Translated: CASSLFRDILSYNSPLHF.

This clone is a singleton in its sample. The chain couples TRBV5-4 to TRBJ2-1; D not certain. The V end lost 5 bases, the J end lost 8 bases, and 17 bases lay between the germline ends. Germline CDR1 and CDR2: SGHNT and YYREEE (reference sequence). The CDR3 loop spans 14 amino acids. The CDR3 here is CASSSGSRDDEQFF. Written as DNA, the CDR3 is TGTGCCAGCAGTTCCGGGTCCCGAGACGATGAGCAGTTCTTC. The variable domain in full, completed from reference TRBV5-4 and TRBJ2-1, reads ETGVTQSPTHLIKTRGQQVTLRCSSQSGHNTVSWYQQALGQGPQFIFQYYREEENGRGNFPPRFSGLQFPNYSSELNVNALELDDSALYLCASSSGSRDDEQFFGPGTRLTVL.

The chain employs TRBV5-1 and TRBJ2-1, with 11 bases aligning to TRBD2. Germline V gene data show CDR1 as SGHRS and CDR2 as YFSETQ. Trimming cost V 5 bases and J 3 bases; bases outside gene matches: 4. The CDR3 spans 15 residues. Here the CDR3 reads CASRLAGVNYNEQFF. DNA of the CDR3: TGCGCCAGCAGACTAGCGGGGGTTAACTACAATGAGCAGTTCTTC.

V usage is TRBV5-5 and J usage is TRBJ2-3, with no clear D. The CDR3 contains 13 residues. Germline CDR1 is SGHKS and CDR2 is YYEKEE (reference sequence). The V end lost 4 bases, the J end lost 8 bases, and 14 bases lay between the germline ends. The DNA of the CDR3 is TGTGCCAGCAGCCCGCCAGGCTCCGGTACGCAGTATTTT. It yields the protein CASSPPGSGTQYF.

This chain uses TRBV7-3 with TRBJ2-2; 7 bases are a match to TRBD1. Germline-derived CDR1 and CDR2 are SGHTA and FQGTGA. V was clipped by 4 bases and J by 1 base; unmatched bases: 12. CDR3 length: 18 amino acids. The CDR3 bases are TGTGCCAGCAGCTCGATGGGACAGAGGCGCGAGAACACCGGGGAGCTGTTTTTT. It codes for CASSSMGQRRENTGELFF.

The V call is TRBV20-1, the J call TRBJ1-2; D not resolved. The CDR3 totals 11 residues. Germline CDR1 is DFQATT and CDR2 is SNEGSKA (reference sequence). V lost 2 bases to trimming and J lost 8 bases, with 9 bases between them. The CDR3: CSARLARGYTF. CDR3 bases: TGCAGTGCTAGACTCGCCCGGGGCTACACCTTC.

The rearrangement links TRBV7-2 to TRBJ2-3; D is unresolved. Germline V gene data show CDR1 as SGHTA and CDR2 as FQGNSA. CDR3 length: 13 amino acids. V was clipped by 5 bases and J by 2 bases, with 8 bases between them. CDR3 amino acids: CASSLFNTDTQYF. In nucleotides, the CDR3 is TGTGCCAGCAGCCTATTTAACACAGATACGCAGTATTTT.

This clone was observed a handful of times. V gene TRBV7-9 combines with J gene TRBJ1-5; 8 bases align to TRBD1. Trimming took 3 bases from V and 11 from J; bases not matched to a gene: 18. The CDR3 covers 17 residues. The germline CDR1 and CDR2 sequences are SEHNR and FQNEAQ (reference sequence). The CDR3 sequence is CASSFVPGTGLFLTQHF. The CDR3 DNA follows: TGTGCCAGCAGCTTTGTTCCCGGGACAGGTCTCTTCTTGACCCAGCATTTT.

V and J are TRBV9 and TRBJ2-1; TRBD2 aligns across 7 bases. Germline values: CDR1 SGDLS, CDR2 YYNGEE. The CDR3 covers 15 residues. The V gene end was trimmed by 2 bases and the J gene end by 4 bases; junction bases not matched to a gene: 6. The CDR3 nucleotides are TGTGCCAGCAGCGTCCTAAGCGGGACTTACAATGAGCAGTTCTTC. It codes for CASSVLSGTYNEQFF. Full variable domain (rest looked up from reference TRBV9 and TRBJ2-1): DSGVTQTPKHLITATGQRVTLRCSPRSGDLSVYWYQQSLDQGLQFLIQYYNGEERAKGNILERFSAQQFPDLHSELNLSSLELGDSALYFCASSVLSGTYNEQFFGPGTRLTVL.

The chain employs TRBV18 and TRBJ1-5, with D maybe TRBD1 (5 bases). In germline, CDR1 is KGHSH, CDR2 LQKENI. Trimming cost V 2 bases and J 5 bases, with 16 bases left between them. The CDR3 totals 16 residues. The CDR3 is CASSPLAGWGDQPQHF. The DNA for the CDR3 is TGTGCCAGCTCACCATTAGCAGGGTGGGGAGATCAGCCCCAGCATTTT.

This clone was observed a single time. The rearrangement links TRBV7-2 to TRBJ2-1, with D perhaps TRBD2 (6 bases). Trimming pared 5 bases from V and 4 bases from J, leaving 15 bases between. The CDR3 contains 15 residues. Germline V CDR1 and CDR2: SGHTA, FQGNSA. As DNA, the CDR3 is TGTGCCAGCAGCCCGCCGTCCGGAGGGTACAATGAGCAGTTCTTC. This sequence encodes CASSPPSGGYNEQFF.

This clone was counted a single time. This chain links TRBV5-4 with TRBJ2-6; no clear D gene. V lost 1 base to trimming and J lost 4 bases, with 9 bases between them. CDR1 is SGHNT and CDR2 is YYREEE in the germline V gene (reference sequence). This CDR3 is 15 amino acids long. The CDR3 DNA sequence: TGTGCCAGCAGCTTGCTGCATGGAGGGGCCAACGTCCTGACTTTC. Amino acid sequence: CASSLLHGGANVLTF.